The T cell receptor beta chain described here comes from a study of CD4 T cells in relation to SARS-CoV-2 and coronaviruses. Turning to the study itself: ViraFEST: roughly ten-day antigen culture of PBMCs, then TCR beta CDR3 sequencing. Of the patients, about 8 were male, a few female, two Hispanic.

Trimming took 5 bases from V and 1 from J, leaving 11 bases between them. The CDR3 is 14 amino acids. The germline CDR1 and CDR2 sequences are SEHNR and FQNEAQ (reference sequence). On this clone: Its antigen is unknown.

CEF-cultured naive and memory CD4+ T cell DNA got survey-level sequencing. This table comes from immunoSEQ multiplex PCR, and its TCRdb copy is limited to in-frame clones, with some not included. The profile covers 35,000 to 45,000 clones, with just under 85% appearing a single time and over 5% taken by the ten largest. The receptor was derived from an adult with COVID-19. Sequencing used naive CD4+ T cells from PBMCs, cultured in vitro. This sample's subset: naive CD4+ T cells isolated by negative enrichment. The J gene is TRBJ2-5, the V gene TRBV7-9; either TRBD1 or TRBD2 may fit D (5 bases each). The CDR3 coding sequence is TGTGCCAGCAGCCGCGTGGGGACCCAAGAGACCCAGTACTTC. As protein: CASSRVGTQETQYF.